This paragraph covers one TCR beta chain sequence. Its antigen is as yet unknown. Methods used by the authors: ImmunoSEQ output lacked quality scores and full-length reads, limiting matched filtering. TCRdb keeps only in-frame clones here, not all; method: immunoSEQ multiplex PCR. D and trimming were read from the DNA, whereas the V and J calls and clone size are those reported in that table. The data show millions of clones, around 94% seen once. This entry comes from a study of shared clonotypes between healthy human individuals. This CDR3 contains 15 residues. V lost 0 bases to trimming and J lost 0 bases, with 10 bases between them. Germline V gene lookup returns CDR1 SGHRS and CDR2 YFSETQ. Study-level findings and limits: Naive subsets generally exceeded memory subsets in estimated richness.

The specimen sequenced was naive CD4+ T cells sorted from blood. As to subset: CD45RA+ positively selected. The source is a man between 18 and 35 years old in good health. The chain recombines TRBV5-1 with TRBJ2-7; D is ambiguous. CDR3 DNA: TGCGCCAGCAGCTTGGCCCATATCGACTCCTACGAGCAGTACTTC. It translates to CASSLAHIDSYEQYF.